The following is a T cell receptor beta chain sequence with its context. What it binds is unknown. The record originates from a study of cytomegalovirus exposure and HLA in healthy donors. The CDR3 consists of 14 residues. Germline trimming cut 3 bases from V and 6 bases from J; bases unmatched to any gene: 5. CDR1 is KGHSH, CDR2 LQKENI, per germline. The PCR ran on 60 Vbeta and 13 Jbeta primers. The method was immunoSEQ multiplex PCR; TCRdb's version includes in-frame clones alone and lacks a portion of them. The sample consists of fewer than 300,000 clones, more than 80% of them appearing once. Notes on the study in general: In an earlier analysis, in approximately 570 donors, most V segments appeared productive either ~87% or ~30% of the time. Rarity marked most TCR sequences, yet some public TCRs occurred in many donors. As was reported, the HLA-A and HLA-B alleles of most subjects were accurately predicted from TCR beta sequences. In a later analysis, HLA-C alleles had the fewest associated TCRs, DRB1 alleles the most.

This clonotype was sampled from a man in his forties in good health and CMV-seropositive. The chain recombines TRBV18 with TRBJ1-5; the match to TRBD1 covers 7 bases. The sample was PBMCs. CDR3 nucleotides: TGTGCCAGCTCACCTGACAGGGTACCTCAGCCCCAGCATTTT. Its translation is CASSPDRVPQPQHF.